What follows are 10 T cell receptor beta chains derived from one specimen sequenced in a study of brain T cells in children with intractable seizures. Some clones are missing from TCRdb's copy, which holds only in-frame ones; the method was immunoSEQ multiplex PCR. The table has about 76,000 clones, about 93% seen once; the top ten hold roughly 1.5%. The material was peripheral blood, obtained at surgery. The receptor set was obtained from a boy younger than two with tuberous sclerosis and intractable seizures.

The J gene is TRBJ2-2, the V gene TRBV10-3; 7 bases map to TRBD1. V shed 10 bases and J 6 bases; nucleotides not matched to a gene: 2. From germline, CDR1 is ENHRY and CDR2 SYGVKD. The CDR3 runs 11 residues. The CDR3 region is CATQGAGELFF. CDR3 nucleotide sequence: TGTGCCACCCAGGGGGCCGGGGAGCTGTTTTTT.

J is TRBJ2-3 and V is TRBV6-6; D is perhaps TRBD1 or TRBD2 (7 bases each). Germline loops: CDR1 MNHNY, CDR2 SVGAGI (reference sequence). The CDR3 runs 16 residues. V was pared by 0 bases and J by 5 bases, with 15 bases between. This CDR3 reads CASSYSKGGGRDTQYF. CDR3 nucleotide sequence: TGTGCCAGCAGTTACTCGAAAGGGGGCGGGAGAGATACGCAGTATTTT.

V gene TRBV21-1 combines with J gene TRBJ2-2; the table assigns TRBD1, which was not confirmed against the DNA. TRBV21-1 is an annotated pseudogene. The CDR3 runs 12 residues. The CDR3 spells CAFQGGTGELFF. CDR3 nucleotides: TGTGCCTTCCAGGGGGGCACCGGGGAGCTGTTTTTT.

The V gene is TRBV24-1, the J gene TRBJ2-5; TRBD2 aligns across 9 bases. Germline trimming cut 0 bases from V and 0 bases from J; bases unmatched to any gene: 4. This CDR3 comprises 17 residues. Germline lookup yields CDR1 KGHDR and CDR2 SFDVKD. Here the CDR3 DNA reads TGTGCCACCAGTGATTTGGCGACTAGCGGATACCAAGAGACCCAGTACTTC. Its protein is CATSDLATSGYQETQYF.

The chain recombines TRBV9 with TRBJ2-3; 8 bases agree with TRBD2. CDR1 is SGDLS, CDR2 YYNGEE, per germline. V shed 4 bases, J shed 2 bases, and the junction held 6 bases outside the gene matches. The CDR3 has 15 amino acids. CDR3 in DNA: TGTGCCAGCAGCCCAAGGACTAGCCTCACAGATACGCAGTATTTT. Protein product: CASSPRTSLTDTQYF.

The chain links TRBV18 to TRBJ2-3; D is unresolved. Germline lookup yields CDR1 KGHSH and CDR2 LQKENI. V gave up 2 bases and J gave up 0 bases, with 3 bases separating them. The CDR3 runs 13 residues. CDR3: CASSPFSTDTQYF. DNA for the CDR3: TGTGCCAGCTCACCATTTAGCACAGATACGCAGTATTTT.

The gene calls are TRBV2 and TRBJ1-3; 8 nucleotides line up with TRBD1. The J segment lost 1 base and the V segment lost 7 bases, leaving 6 bases of the junction unmatched. The CDR3 runs 15 residues. Germline CDR1 reads SNHLY; CDR2 reads FYNNEI. The CDR3 DNA reads as TGTGCCAGCATGGACAGGGCTCTTTCTGGAAACACCATATATTTT. This encodes CASMDRALSGNTIYF.

This clone was found once. This chain connects TRBV19 to TRBJ1-5; D might be TRBD1 (6 bases). The CDR3 covers 14 residues. The germline V and J ends were trimmed by 2 bases and 1 base, with 6 bases remaining between them. CDR1 and CDR2 from the germline V gene are LNHDA and SQIVND (reference sequence). CDR3 in amino acids: CASSITGSNQPQHF. Written as DNA, the CDR3 is TGTGCCAGTAGTATAACAGGGAGCAATCAGCCCCAGCATTTT.

The rearrangement links TRBV5-4 to TRBJ2-5; a weak D match, TRBD2 (6 bases). The CDR3 length is 14 residues. The germline V gene encodes CDR1 SGHNT and CDR2 YYREEE (reference sequence). The V gene lost 4 bases and the J gene lost 3 bases, with 13 bases spanning the gap. CDR3 bases: TGTGCCAGCAGCATCAGGACGGGAGAAGAGACCCAGTACTTC. This codes for CASSIRTGEETQYF.

The chain recombines TRBV7-9 with TRBJ1-2; TRBD1 is a possible D gene (6 bases). The CDR3 consists of 12 residues. V was cut by 10 bases and J by 8 bases, with 17 bases left in between. Looked up from germline, CDR1 is SEHNR and CDR2 is FQNEAQ (reference sequence). Here the CDR3 reads CATHVGGGGYTF. The CDR3 DNA is TGTGCCACACACGTGGGGGGCGGAGGCTACACCTTC. The full variable domain, rest sourced from reference TRBV7-9 and TRBJ1-2, is DTGVSQNPRHKITKRGQNVTFRCDPISEHNRLYWYRQTLGQGPEFLTYFQNEAQLEKSRLLSDRFSAERPKGSFSTLEIQRTEQGDSAMYLCATHVGGGGYTFGSGTRLTVV.